These 18 T cell receptor beta chains were sequenced from one sample in a study of vaccination and CD4 T cells after COVID-19. These TCRs' antigens remain unknown. The study sequenced cultured CD4+ T cell DNA using the Oncomine TCR Beta short-read assay. Using its own MiXCR run on the PCR reads, TCRdb lists one record per CDR3 protein. The sample has more than 4,000 distinct CDR3 sequences, 35% to 45% seen once; the top ten hold around 41%. Stated treatment: approximately 11-day PBMC culture with coronavirus spike peptide pools or control peptides (ViraFEST assay). Gathered ahead of the COVID-19 pandemic (2011-2018) were the CD4+ T cells of the unexposed donor. Sample: CD4+ T cells from blood, cultured in vitro. The receptor set was obtained from a human donor in good health.

The gene calls are TRBV20-1 and TRBJ1-6; 11 nucleotides line up with TRBD1. Trimming removed 0 bases from V and 7 bases from J; junction bases left unmatched: 5. CDR3 length: 16 amino acids. Per germline, CDR1 DFQATT and CDR2 SNEGSKA (reference sequence). CDR3: CSAREPGQGVNSPLHF. The CDR3, as DNA: TGCAGTGCTAGAGAGCCGGGACAGGGGGTAAATTCACCCCTCCACTTT.

The chain joins TRBV27 to TRBJ1-2, with unresolved D. This CDR3 is built from 14 residues. The germline V gene encodes CDR1 MNHEY and CDR2 SMNVEV (reference sequence). V was pared by 6 bases and J by 6 bases, with 17 bases between. The CDR3 DNA is TGTGCCAGCAGCCCAGACGGTATCAGCGATGGCTACACCTTC. As protein: CASSPDGISDGYTF.

J is TRBJ1-5 and V is TRBV20-1; D gene uncertain. This CDR3 is built from 14 residues. Trimming cost V 5 bases and J 2 bases, with 13 bases left between them. Germline V gene sequence: CDR1 DFQATT, CDR2 SNEGSKA (reference sequence). The CDR3, as DNA: TGCAGTGCTTCCCGGCGGGAGGGCAATCAGCCCCAGCATTTT. Its translation: CSASRREGNQPQHF.

This clonotype showed up just a few times. The gene calls are TRBV7-9 and TRBJ1-2; D gene uncertain. There are 12 residues in the CDR3. CDR1 and CDR2 (germline): SEHNR, FQNEAQ (reference sequence). Between the trimmed V and J ends, which lost 3 bases and 8 bases, there was a span of 10 bases. CDR3 region: CASSFLSGGYTF. CDR3 bases: TGTGCCAGCAGCTTTCTTTCAGGCGGCTACACCTTC.

For this clonotype: The junction and the germline gene differ at one end; a read error may be behind it. The V call is TRBV20-1, the J call TRBJ1-1; D gene uncertain. The CDR3 is made up of 11 amino acids. In germline, CDR1 is DFQATT, CDR2 SNEGSKA (reference sequence). The CDR3 sequence is CSPRGNTEAFF. The CDR3 nucleotides read TGCAGTCCTAGAGGGAACACTGAAGCTTTCTTT.

The chain is built from TRBV7-9 and TRBJ1-2, with 9 bases matching TRBD1. The CDR3 spans 15 residues. Germline V lookup: CDR1 SEHNR, CDR2 FQNEAQ (reference sequence). V dropped 4 bases and J dropped 3; count of bases not matched to a gene: 6. The chain's CDR3 is CASSSTGGAYYGYTF. As DNA, the CDR3 is TGTGCCAGCAGCTCAACAGGGGGCGCCTACTATGGCTACACCTTC.

V and J are TRBV7-6 and TRBJ1-3; D is uncertain. Germline assignment: CDR1 SGHVS and CDR2 FNYEAQ. Trimming shortened V by 5 bases and J by 0 bases, and 14 bases separated the two germline ends. The CDR3 runs 16 residues. CDR3 residues: CASSASPGRSGNTIYF. In nucleotides, the CDR3 is TGTGCCAGCAGCGCGTCGCCGGGCCGCTCTGGAAACACCATATATTTT.

This sequence joins TRBV2 and TRBJ2-1, with D uncertain. The V end was cut by 6 bases, the J end by 10 bases, with 16 bases between. CDR1 and CDR2 (germline): SNHLY, FYNNEI. The CDR3 consists of 13 residues. This CDR3 is CASSPRTAGEQFF. The CDR3 nucleotides are TGTGCCAGCAGCCCACGGACGGCCGGAGAGCAGTTCTTC.

This chain uses TRBV6-1 with TRBJ1-1; D is undetermined. The CDR3 is 11 amino acids. With 4 bases removed from V and 7 bases from J, the gap between germline ends came to 7 bases. Germline-derived CDR1 and CDR2 are MNHNS and SASEGT. The CDR3 reads CASSAVIEAFF. The CDR3 DNA follows: TGTGCCAGCAGTGCGGTGATTGAAGCTTTCTTT.

This rearrangement joins TRBV6-1 to TRBJ2-1; 7 nucleotides align to TRBD1. Germline trimming cut 5 bases from V and 6 bases from J; bases unmatched to any gene: 10. Germline V lookup: CDR1 MNHNS, CDR2 SASEGT. The CDR3 spans 15 residues. The CDR3 sequence: CASSRKHRDSNEQFF. The CDR3 DNA is TGTGCCAGCAGTCGAAAGCACCGGGACAGCAATGAGCAGTTCTTC.

V gene TRBV20-1 combines with J gene TRBJ2-7; D is perhaps TRBD2 (7 bases). CDR1 and CDR2 from the germline V gene are DFQATT and SNEGSKA (reference sequence). V was cut by 5 bases and J by 2 bases, with 19 bases left in between. This CDR3 comprises 15 residues. The CDR3 DNA reads TGCAGTGCTGGTAGTGGGGGCGGGGGCACCTACGAGCAGTACTTC. Translating it yields CSAGSGGGGTYEQYF.

The J gene is TRBJ1-6, the V gene TRBV2; D call uncertain. The CDR3 length is 13 residues. Trimming removed 3 bases from V and 10 bases from J, with 10 bases in between. Germline CDR1 reads SNHLY; CDR2 reads FYNNEI. CDR3 sequence: CASSEGVESPLHF. The DNA of the CDR3 is TGTGCCAGCAGTGAGGGTGTCGAATCACCCCTCCACTTT.

This sequence joins TRBV6-1 and TRBJ2-3, with D tentatively TRBD1 (6 bases). Trimming took 4 bases from V and 1 from J, leaving 15 bases between them. Germline-derived CDR1 and CDR2 are MNHNS and SASEGT. The CDR3 length is 16 residues. This chain's CDR3 is CASSGRQDPGTDTQYF. The CDR3 DNA is TGTGCCAGCAGTGGGAGACAGGACCCCGGCACAGATACGCAGTATTTT.

In this sample, this clonotype turned up once. V and J are TRBV10-2 and TRBJ1-6; D is unresolved. The CDR3 has 15 amino acids. The germline CDR1 and CDR2 sequences are WSHSY and SAAADI. V shed 7 bases and J shed 5 bases, with 15 bases lying between them. The CDR3 loop is CASTKLTDNNSPLHF. The CDR3 DNA sequence: TGCGCCAGCACCAAACTAACAGATAATAATTCACCCCTCCACTTT.

The V gene is TRBV12-3 or TRBV12-4, the J gene TRBJ1-2; 8 positions match TRBD1. V was clipped by 5 bases and J by 6 bases; unmatched bases: 5. The CDR3 loop spans 13 amino acids. CDR3 sequence reads: CASSPDRAHGYTF. The CDR3 DNA is TGTGCCAGCAGTCCGGACAGGGCCCATGGCTACACCTTC.

The chain combines TRBV19 with TRBJ1-2; the D is unclear. The CDR3 sequence is 15 residues long. Germline V gene data show CDR1 as LNHDA and CDR2 as SQIVND (reference sequence). V was pared by 8 bases and J by 1 base, with 17 bases between. In nucleotides, the CDR3 is TGTGCCAGTGAGCGTTTCTCAGGAATTAACTATGGCTACACCTTC. It is translated as CASERFSGINYGYTF.

This chain links TRBV9 with TRBJ2-5; 8 nucleotides align to TRBD2. V was clipped by 0 bases and J by 1 base; unmatched bases: 2. Germline V CDR1 and CDR2: SGDLS, YYNGEE. There are 15 residues in the CDR3. DNA of the CDR3: TGTGCCAGCAGCGTAGCGGGGGGGCCCCAAGAGACCCAGTACTTC. Translating gives CASSVAGGPQETQYF.

By share, this clonotype counts as medium-sized. The rearrangement joins TRBV20-1 to TRBJ1-5; D gene unclear. The CDR3 covers 14 residues. Germline values: CDR1 DFQATT, CDR2 SNEGSKA (reference sequence). V lost 7 bases and J 0 bases, leaving 13 bases between the germline ends. The CDR3 DNA sequence: TGCAGTGGGAAAGCGGGGAATAGCAATCAGCCCCAGCATTTT. Translating it yields CSGKAGNSNQPQHF.